This T cell receptor beta chain was profiled in a study of shared clonotypes between healthy human individuals. Study information: Each donor contributed plates that comprised three CD4 naive, three CD4 memory, two CD8 naive and one CD8 memory.

Assay: immunoSEQ multiplex PCR; the TCRdb copy retains only in-frame clones and omits some. Among about 380,000 clones listed, about 96% were seen once. Both CD45RO+ cells and CCR7-negative CD45RA+ TemRA cells were combined to make up CD8 memory. Germline V gives CDR1 ENHRY, CDR2 SYGVKD. The J segment lost 8 bases and the V segment lost 3 bases, leaving 10 bases of the junction unmatched. The CDR3 is made up of 15 amino acids. Study-wide findings and caveats: Around 4.7% was the fraction of naive CD4 clonotypes found shared across a few donors. When compared with the clonotypes that were shared by all four sorted-subset donors, the non-shared clonotypes turned out to have lower generation probabilities.

Of note for this clone: The antigen is undetermined.

V gene TRBV10-3 combines with J gene TRBJ1-2; 9 nucleotides agree with TRBD1. Sequenced: memory CD8+ T cells sorted from blood. The subset denotes: CD45RO+ cells pooled with CCR7-negative TemRA cells. This sequence originates from a man under 40 in good health. The CDR3 here is CAISDSEGTGTGYTF. The CDR3 DNA follows: TGTGCCATCAGTGACTCCGAGGGGACAGGGACCGGCTACACCTTC.